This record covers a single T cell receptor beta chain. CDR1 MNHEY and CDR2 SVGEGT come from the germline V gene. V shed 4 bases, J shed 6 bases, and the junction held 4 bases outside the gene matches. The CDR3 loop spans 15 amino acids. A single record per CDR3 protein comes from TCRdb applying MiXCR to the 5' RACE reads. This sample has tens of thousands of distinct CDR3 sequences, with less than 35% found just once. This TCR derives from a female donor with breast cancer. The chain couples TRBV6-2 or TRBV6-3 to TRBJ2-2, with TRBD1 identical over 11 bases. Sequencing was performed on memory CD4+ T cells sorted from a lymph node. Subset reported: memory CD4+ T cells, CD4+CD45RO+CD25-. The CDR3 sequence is CASSLGQGASGELFF. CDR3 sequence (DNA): TGTGCCAGCAGTTTAGGACAGGGGGCCTCCGGGGAGCTGTTTTTT.